Below are 21 T cell receptor beta chains sequenced from a single sample in a study of CD8 T cells in Susac syndrome. RNA amounts of about 0.5 to 1 ug underwent reverse transcription with random hexamers. MiXCR was run by TCRdb on the immunoSEQ multiplex PCR reads, yielding one entry per CDR3 protein. In the table there are about 190,000 distinct CDR3 sequences, roughly 95% of which are singletons. What was sequenced was CD4+ T cells from PBMCs. The receptors were gathered from a human donor with Susac syndrome.

The chain combines TRBV12-3 or TRBV12-4 with TRBJ2-7; D is possibly TRBD1 (5 bases). V was cut by 0 bases and J by 6 bases, with 9 bases left in between. CDR3 length: 13 amino acids. Written as DNA, the CDR3 is TGTGCCAGCAGTTTAGCCTCGACAGCCGAGCAGTACTTC. This sequence encodes CASSLASTAEQYF.

This clonotype occurred once. V is TRBV20-1 and J is TRBJ1-6; D is unclear. The V end lost 3 bases, the J end lost 0 bases, and 12 bases lay between the germline ends. Germline CDR1 is DFQATT and CDR2 is SNEGSKA (reference sequence). This CDR3 has 16 residues. As DNA, the CDR3 is TGCAGTGCTAGGCGCGTTGGAGGCTCCTATAATTCACCCCTCCACTTT. Encoded protein: CSARRVGGSYNSPLHF.

This clonotype has just one count. The V gene is TRBV7-9, the J gene TRBJ2-3; the D is unclear. Germline V CDR1 and CDR2: SEHNR, FQNEAQ (reference sequence). The CDR3 covers 15 residues. Trimming shortened V by 1 base and J by 1 base, and 9 bases separated the two germline ends. The CDR3 here is CASSLGADRTDTQYF. The CDR3 DNA reads TGTGCCAGCAGCTTAGGGGCAGACCGCACAGATACGCAGTATTTT.

The V and J genes are TRBV4-1 and TRBJ1-2, with 9 positions matching TRBD1. There are 14 residues in the CDR3. Trimming removed 1 base from V and 8 bases from J; junction bases left unmatched: 5. Germline values: CDR1 MGHRA, CDR2 YSYEKL. The DNA for the CDR3 is TGCGCCAGCAGCCAAGCGACAGGGGGAGTCGGCTACACCTTC. As protein: CASSQATGGVGYTF.

This chain uses TRBV29-1 with TRBJ2-3; D possibly corresponds to TRBD2 (6 bases). CDR3 length: 17 amino acids. V was cut by 6 bases and J by 2 bases, with 24 bases left in between. CDR1 is SQVTM and CDR2 is ANQGSEA in the germline V gene. CDR3 in amino acids: CSVSFVAETLNTDTQYF. DNA of the CDR3: TGCAGCGTCAGCTTCGTAGCGGAAACTTTAAACACAGATACGCAGTATTTT.

V usage is TRBV30 and J usage is TRBJ2-5, with D possibly called TRBD1 or TRBD2 (5 bases each). CDR1 and CDR2 from the germline V gene are GTSNPN and SVGIG (reference sequence). CDR3 length equals 13 residues. Trimming stripped 5 bases from V and 4 bases from J, with 14 bases between. CDR3 in DNA: TGTGCCTGGGGGGGAAGGGGTGGAGAGACCCAGTACTTC. Translated: CAWGGRGGETQYF.

CDR3: CASSEEGQYGYTF. CDR3 nucleotide sequence: TGTGCCAGCAGTGAAGAGGGACAGTATGGCTACACCTTC. The J gene is TRBJ1-2, the V gene TRBV2; TRBD1 aligns across 7 bases. From germline, CDR1 is SNHLY and CDR2 FYNNEI. J lost 5 bases, V lost 1 base, and 1 base had no gene match. The CDR3 has 13 amino acids.

This chain uses TRBV6-1 with TRBJ2-5, with D unclear. Germline V CDR1 and CDR2: MNHNS, SASEGT. Deletions cut 2 bases from V and 5 bases from J, with 6 bases between. This CDR3 comprises 12 residues. This CDR3 is CASSEQAETQYF. The DNA for the CDR3 is TGTGCCAGCAGTGAACAGGCGGAGACCCAGTACTTC.

The rearrangement links TRBV20-1 to TRBJ2-5; D is possibly TRBD2 (6 bases). Trimming stripped 0 bases from V and 5 bases from J, with 16 bases between. The CDR3 contains 15 residues. Germline V gene sequence: CDR1 DFQATT, CDR2 SNEGSKA (reference sequence). The CDR3 nucleotides read TGCAGTGCTAGAGATGGGGGACCCAGCGGGGAGACCCAGTACTTC. Protein: CSARDGGPSGETQYF.

The CDR3 reads CSARDLGSSSNGELFF. In DNA form, the CDR3 reads TGCAGTGCTAGAGATTTAGGGAGTTCTTCCAACGGGGAGCTGTTTTTT. The chain links TRBV20-1 to TRBJ2-2; perhaps TRBD2 as D (5 bases). V lost 0 bases, J lost 7 bases, and 18 bases lay in between. This CDR3 is built from 16 residues. In germline, CDR1 is DFQATT, CDR2 SNEGSKA (reference sequence).

This clonotype was counted a single time. This chain links TRBV3-1 with TRBJ2-7; 10 nucleotides agree with TRBD2. CDR1 LGHDT and CDR2 YNNKEL come from the germline V gene (reference sequence). Losses at the gene ends were 7 bases for V and 7 bases for J; bases not matched to a gene: 7. The length of the CDR3 is 13 residues. The CDR3 protein is CASTVAGGGEQYF. In nucleotides, the CDR3 is TGTGCCAGCACTGTAGCGGGGGGTGGGGAGCAGTACTTC.

The V call is TRBV6-2 or TRBV6-3, the J call TRBJ1-1, with D unresolved. The germline V and J ends were trimmed by 7 bases and 4 bases, with 13 bases remaining between them. The CDR3 spans 13 residues. Germline values: CDR1 MNHEY, CDR2 SVGEGT. CDR3 DNA: TGTGCCAGCACCATCAGTTCTCGCACTGAAGCTTTCTTT. Protein product: CASTISSRTEAFF.

This clonotype was observed once. The chain carries TRBV19 and TRBJ2-7; D may be TRBD1 (5 bases). The CDR3 loop spans 13 amino acids. Germline V lookup: CDR1 LNHDA, CDR2 SQIVND (reference sequence). Trimming took 4 bases from V and 0 from J, leaving 7 bases between them. CDR3 protein: CASSKGPSYEQYF. CDR3 bases: TGTGCCAGTAGTAAGGGGCCCTCCTACGAGCAGTACTTC.

V gene TRBV6-5 combines with J gene TRBJ2-1; the D gene is possibly TRBD1 (6 bases). V was cut by 6 bases and J by 3 bases, with 9 bases left in between. This CDR3 is 13 amino acids long. Germline V gives CDR1 MNHEY, CDR2 SVGAGI. The chain's CDR3 is CASRLTGYNEQFF. The CDR3 DNA reads TGTGCCAGCAGGTTGACAGGCTACAATGAGCAGTTCTTC.

The V gene is TRBV5-1, the J gene TRBJ2-1; weak D call: TRBD1 (5 bases). Trimming took 1 base from V and 3 from J, leaving 11 bases between them. Germline CDR1 and CDR2: SGHRS and YFSETQ. CDR3 length equals 15 residues. As DNA, the CDR3 is TGCGCCAGCAGCTTGCCGGTCGACAGCTACAATGAGCAGTTCTTC. It codes for CASSLPVDSYNEQFF.

This clonotype has just a few counts. This sequence joins TRBV30 and TRBJ2-5, with D unresolved. V was trimmed by 0 bases and J by 5 bases, leaving 4 bases between them. CDR3 length: 11 residues. Per germline, CDR1 GTSNPN and CDR2 SVGIG (reference sequence). CDR3 region: CAWSVRETQYF. CDR3 nucleotides: TGTGCCTGGAGTGTCCGGGAGACCCAGTACTTC.

The chain employs TRBV2 and TRBJ1-4; maybe TRBD1 (6 bases). V was trimmed by 9 bases and J by 7 bases, leaving 15 bases between them. The CDR3 has 13 residues. Germline loops: CDR1 SNHLY, CDR2 FYNNEI. This chain's CDR3 is CASYRAEGEKLFF. The CDR3 DNA follows: TGTGCCAGTTACAGGGCCGAGGGTGAAAAACTGTTTTTT.

The rearrangement uses TRBV15 and TRBJ2-5; TRBD2 matches at 11 bases. After removal of 3 bases from V and 5 bases from J, the junction contained 5 bases not matched to a gene. Germline values: CDR1 LNHNV, CDR2 YYDKDF (reference sequence). The CDR3 extends over 15 amino acids. CDR3 bases: TGTGCCACCAGCAGTAGACTAGCGGGGCTGGAGACCCAGTACTTC. Translated: CATSSRLAGLETQYF.

This clonotype was counted a single time. The rearrangement joins TRBV27 to TRBJ2-4; no clear D. The CDR3 is made up of 17 amino acids. Germline CDR1 MNHEY, CDR2 SMNVEV (reference sequence). V lost 1 base to trimming and J lost 0 bases, with 13 bases between them. Here the CDR3 DNA reads TGTGCCAGCAGTTTATTACAGCCCGAGATAGCCAAAAACATTCAGTACTTC. This gives the protein CASSLLQPEIAKNIQYF.

This chain links TRBV9 with TRBJ1-2; perhaps TRBD1 as D (6 bases). V dropped 3 bases and J dropped 4 bases, with 10 bases sitting between them. The V gene's germline CDR1 is SGDLS and CDR2 YYNGEE. This CDR3 has 13 residues. CDR3 region: CASSGRTAYGYTF. The CDR3 DNA reads TGTGCCAGCAGCGGCCGGACAGCCTATGGCTACACCTTC.

V usage is TRBV29-1 and J usage is TRBJ1-1; maybe TRBD1 (5 bases). Germline CDR1 SQVTM, CDR2 ANQGSEA. V was clipped by 3 bases and J by 1 base, with 12 bases between them. The CDR3 runs to 14 residues. Here the CDR3 DNA reads TGCAGCGTTGAGGGGGGACGTCGGAACACTGAAGCTTTCTTT. This translates into CSVEGGRRNTEAFF.